This TCR beta chain was sequenced in a study of shared clonotypes between healthy human individuals. Study-level background: The study drew on two women and three men aged 18 to 49 as donors. Findings and limits, study-wide: Naive CD4 clonotypes overlapped across a handful of donors at approximately 5%.

Measured with immunoSEQ multiplex PCR; TCRdb has only the in-frame clones, and not every one. The table has 2 million to 2.5 million clones, just over 90% seen once; the top ten hold under 2%. As concerns this clone: Its specificity is unknown.

CD8 cells classed as naive were CD45RO-negative and positively selected for CCR7, excluding terminally differentiated effector memory CD45RA+ cells. This CDR3 region has 14 residues. J was trimmed by 4 bases and V by 6 bases; bases with no gene match: 7. The V gene's germline CDR1 is MNHNS and CDR2 SASEGT. The TCR originated in a young man in good health. Some clones in this sample may be carry-over from other donors' samples. Sequencing used naive CD8+ T cells from PBMCs. The chain employs TRBV6-1 and TRBJ2-7; 9 bases match TRBD2. CDR3 in amino acids: CASRGLAKPYEQYF. CDR3 in DNA: TGTGCCAGCAGAGGACTAGCGAAACCTTACGAGCAGTACTTC.